This T cell receptor (beta chain) was identified during a study of blood T cell repertoires in COVID-19. At the level of the study: Samples representing acute and convalescent COVID-19 were sourced from the United States, Italy and Spain. T cells, B-cell-depleted T cells, or PBMCs supplied cDNA or gDNA.

In the study's own analysis: By means of reference gene primer amplification, nucleated cell counts were estimated. Using immunoSEQ multiplex PCR, the repertoire was profiled, and TCRdb retains in-frame clones only, with some absent. For V, J and clone size, that table is used; D and trimming come from the DNA. The sample lists about 230,000 clones, approximately 87% seen once, with 2.6% in the top ten. This clone has just one count. Trimming removed 4 bases at V and 1 base at J, with 13 bases between. Germline V gives CDR1 LGHDT, CDR2 YNNKEL (reference sequence). This CDR3 is 15 amino acids long. The sample comprised peripheral blood. This receptor was taken from a woman aged 70-85 years with active or convalescent COVID-19. The rearrangement joins TRBV3-1 (or the pseudogene TRBV3-2) to TRBJ1-1, with a possible D match to TRBD1 (6 bases). CDR3 coding DNA: TGTGCCAGCAGCCCCTTCTCAGGGGCGAACACTGAAGCTTTCTTT. The encoded protein is CASSPFSGANTEAFF.